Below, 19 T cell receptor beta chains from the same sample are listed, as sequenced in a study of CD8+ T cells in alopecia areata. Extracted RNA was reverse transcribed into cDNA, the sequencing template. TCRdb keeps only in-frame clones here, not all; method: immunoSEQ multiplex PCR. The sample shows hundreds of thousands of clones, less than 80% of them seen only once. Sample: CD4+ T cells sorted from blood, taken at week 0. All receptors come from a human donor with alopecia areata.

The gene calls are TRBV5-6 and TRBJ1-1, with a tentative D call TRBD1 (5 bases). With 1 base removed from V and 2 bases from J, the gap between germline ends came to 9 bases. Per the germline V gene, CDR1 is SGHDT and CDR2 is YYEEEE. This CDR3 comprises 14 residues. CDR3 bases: TGTGCCAGCAGCTTGACAGGCCCAAACACTGAAGCTTTCTTT. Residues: CASSLTGPNTEAFF.

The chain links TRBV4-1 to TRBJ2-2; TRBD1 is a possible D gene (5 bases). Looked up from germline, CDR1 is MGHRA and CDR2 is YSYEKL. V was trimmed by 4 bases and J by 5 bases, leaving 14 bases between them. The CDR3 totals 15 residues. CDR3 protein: CASSPPGRLTGELFF. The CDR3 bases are TGCGCCAGCAGCCCCCCAGGGCGCTTGACCGGGGAGCTGTTTTTT.

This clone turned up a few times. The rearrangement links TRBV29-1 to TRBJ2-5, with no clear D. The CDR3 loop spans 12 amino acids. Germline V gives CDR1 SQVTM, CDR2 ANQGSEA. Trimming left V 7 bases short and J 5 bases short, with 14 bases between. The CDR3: CSGGVKEETQYF. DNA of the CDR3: TGCAGCGGGGGTGTAAAGGAGGAGACCCAGTACTTC.

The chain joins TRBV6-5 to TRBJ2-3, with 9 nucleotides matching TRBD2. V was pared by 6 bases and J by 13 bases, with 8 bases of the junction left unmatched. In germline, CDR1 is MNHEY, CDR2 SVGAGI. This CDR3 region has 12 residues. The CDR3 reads CASRPPGLAEYF. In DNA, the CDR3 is TGTGCCAGCAGACCTCCGGGACTAGCAGAGTATTTT.

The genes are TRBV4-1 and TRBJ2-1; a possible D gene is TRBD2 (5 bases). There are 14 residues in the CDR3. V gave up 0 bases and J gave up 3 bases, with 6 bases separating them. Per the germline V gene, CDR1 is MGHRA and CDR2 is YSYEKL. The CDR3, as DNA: TGCGCCAGCAGCCAAGAGGAGGTCTACAATGAGCAGTTCTTC. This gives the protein CASSQEEVYNEQFF.

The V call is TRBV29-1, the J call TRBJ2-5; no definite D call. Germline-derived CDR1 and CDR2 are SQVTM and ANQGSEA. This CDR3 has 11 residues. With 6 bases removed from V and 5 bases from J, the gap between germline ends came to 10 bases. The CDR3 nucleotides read TGCAGCGTCAGGAGATTGGAGACCCAGTACTTC. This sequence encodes CSVRRLETQYF.

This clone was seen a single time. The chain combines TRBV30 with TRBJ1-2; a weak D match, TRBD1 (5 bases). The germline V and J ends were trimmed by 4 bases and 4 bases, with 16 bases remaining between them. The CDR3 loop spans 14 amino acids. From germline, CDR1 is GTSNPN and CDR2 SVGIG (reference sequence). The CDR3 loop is CAWNRRGTLYGYTF. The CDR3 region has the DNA TGTGCCTGGAACAGACGGGGCACCCTCTATGGCTACACCTTC.

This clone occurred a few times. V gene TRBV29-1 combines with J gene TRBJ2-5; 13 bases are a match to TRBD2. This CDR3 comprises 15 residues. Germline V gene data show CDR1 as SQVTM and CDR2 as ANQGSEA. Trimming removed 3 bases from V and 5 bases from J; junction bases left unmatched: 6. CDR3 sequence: CSVEGSTSGGETQYF. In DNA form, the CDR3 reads TGCAGCGTTGAGGGTTCGACTAGCGGGGGGGAGACCCAGTACTTC.

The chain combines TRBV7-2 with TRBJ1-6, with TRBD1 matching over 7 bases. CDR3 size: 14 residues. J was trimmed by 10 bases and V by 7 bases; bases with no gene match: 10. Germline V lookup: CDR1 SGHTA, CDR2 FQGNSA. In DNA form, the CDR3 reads TGTGCCAGCACCGAGTACAGGGGCGAATCACCCCTCCACTTT. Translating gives CASTEYRGESPLHF.

CDR3 region: CASRQSSGANVLTF. The DNA for the CDR3 is TGTGCCAGCAGGCAGTCCTCTGGGGCCAACGTCCTGACTTTC. The chain couples TRBV6-5 to TRBJ2-6; D call uncertain. The germline gives CDR1 MNHEY, CDR2 SVGAGI. Trimming shortened V by 6 bases and J by 0 bases, and 6 bases separated the two germline ends. This CDR3 has 14 amino acids.

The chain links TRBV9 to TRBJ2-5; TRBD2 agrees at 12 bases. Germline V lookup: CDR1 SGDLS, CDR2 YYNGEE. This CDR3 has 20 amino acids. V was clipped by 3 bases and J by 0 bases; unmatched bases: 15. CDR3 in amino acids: CASSGRGPPRTSGDQETQYF. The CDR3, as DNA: TGTGCCAGCAGCGGCAGGGGCCCTCCCAGGACTAGCGGGGACCAAGAGACCCAGTACTTC.

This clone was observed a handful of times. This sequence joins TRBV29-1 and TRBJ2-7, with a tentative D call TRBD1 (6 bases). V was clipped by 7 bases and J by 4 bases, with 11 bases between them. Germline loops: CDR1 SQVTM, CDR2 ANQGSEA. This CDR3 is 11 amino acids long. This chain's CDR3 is CSATGKYEQYF. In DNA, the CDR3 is TGCAGCGCTACAGGGAAATACGAGCAGTACTTC.

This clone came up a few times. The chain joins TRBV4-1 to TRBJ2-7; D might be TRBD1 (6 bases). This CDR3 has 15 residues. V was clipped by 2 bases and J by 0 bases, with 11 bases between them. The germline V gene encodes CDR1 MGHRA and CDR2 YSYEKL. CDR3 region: CASSQYDRRSYEQYF. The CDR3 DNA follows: TGCGCCAGCAGCCAATACGACAGGCGCTCCTACGAGCAGTACTTC.

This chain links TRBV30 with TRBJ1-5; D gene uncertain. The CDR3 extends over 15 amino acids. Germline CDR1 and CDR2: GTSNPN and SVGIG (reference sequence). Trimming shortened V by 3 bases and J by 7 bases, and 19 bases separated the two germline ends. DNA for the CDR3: TGTGCCTGGAGCCTACGGGGAGGGATAAACCAGCCCCAGCATTTT. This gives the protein CAWSLRGGINQPQHF. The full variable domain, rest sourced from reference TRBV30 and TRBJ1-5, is SQTIHQWPATLVQPVGSPLSLECTVEGTSNPNLYWYRQAAGRGLQLLFYSVGIGQISSEVPQNLSASRPQDRQFILSSKKLLLSDSGFYLCAWSLRGGINQPQHFGDGTRLSIL.

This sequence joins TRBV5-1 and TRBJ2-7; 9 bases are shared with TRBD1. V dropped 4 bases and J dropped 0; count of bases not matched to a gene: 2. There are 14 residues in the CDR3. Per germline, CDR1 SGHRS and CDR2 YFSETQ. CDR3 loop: CASSPGQGSYEQYF. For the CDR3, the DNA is TGCGCCAGCAGCCCGGGACAGGGCTCCTACGAGCAGTACTTC.

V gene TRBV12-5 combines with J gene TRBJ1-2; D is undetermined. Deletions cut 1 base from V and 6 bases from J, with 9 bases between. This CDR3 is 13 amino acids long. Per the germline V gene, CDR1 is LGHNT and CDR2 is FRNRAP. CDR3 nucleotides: TGTGCTAGTGGTTTGGGGAGTTGGAATGGCTACACCTTC. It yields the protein CASGLGSWNGYTF.

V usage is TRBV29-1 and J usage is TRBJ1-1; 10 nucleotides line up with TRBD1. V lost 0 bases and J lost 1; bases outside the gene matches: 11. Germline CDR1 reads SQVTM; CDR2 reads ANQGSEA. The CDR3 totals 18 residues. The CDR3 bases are TGCAGCGTTGAAGACCCCACCGGGACAGGGGCCTCGAACACTGAAGCTTTCTTT. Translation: CSVEDPTGTGASNTEAFF.

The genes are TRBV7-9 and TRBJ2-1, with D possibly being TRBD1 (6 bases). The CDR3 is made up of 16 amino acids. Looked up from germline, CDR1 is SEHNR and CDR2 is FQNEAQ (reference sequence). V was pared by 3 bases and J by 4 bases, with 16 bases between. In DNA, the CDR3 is TGTGCCAGCAGCTTCCATACCGGGACAAGTTACAATGAGCAGTTCTTC. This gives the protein CASSFHTGTSYNEQFF.

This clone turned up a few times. CDR3 DNA sequence: TGCAGCGTTGAGGTGAACAGGGGGCTCAACTATGGCTACACCTTC. It yields the protein CSVEVNRGLNYGYTF. The V gene is TRBV29-1, the J gene TRBJ1-2; 9 nucleotides align to TRBD1. CDR1 is SQVTM, CDR2 ANQGSEA, per germline. The CDR3 spans 15 residues. V gave up 3 bases and J gave up 2 bases; unmatched junction bases: 7.